Sequencing of this T cell receptor (beta chain) was carried out in a study of cytomegalovirus exposure and HLA in healthy donors. Across the whole study: Among the approximately 420 donors who were genotyped, about 84% fell in the genetic ancestry cluster that is associated with self-reported Caucasian donors. Study results and limitations: 150 or so TCR beta chains were listed as cytomegalovirus-associated. Researchers reported from a later analysis that most CMV-associated TCR beta chains appeared HLA-restricted.

V shed 3 bases and J 1 base; nucleotides not matched to a gene: 5. Looked up from germline, CDR1 is LNHDA and CDR2 is SQIVND (reference sequence). The CDR3 is 15 amino acids. The PCR had 60 Vbeta and 13 Jbeta primers. Some clones are missing from TCRdb's copy, which holds only in-frame ones; the method was immunoSEQ multiplex PCR. The sample holds around 130,000 clones, approximately 80% seen once. This clone is a singleton in its sample. The antigen remains undetermined. This TCR was sampled from a boy aged 2 to 10 in good health and CMV-seronegative. Sequencing was done on a sample of PBMCs. This chain uses TRBV19 with TRBJ1-1, with 7 nucleotides matching TRBD1. The CDR3 protein is CASSIFGTENTEAFF. For the CDR3, the DNA is TGTGCCAGTAGTATTTTTGGGACAGAGAACACTGAAGCTTTCTTT. Filled out from reference TRBV19 and TRBJ1-1, the complete variable domain reads DGGITQSPKYLFRKEGQNVTLSCEQNLNHDAMYWYRQDPGQGLRLIYYSQIVNDFQKGDIAEGYSVSREKKESFPLTVTSAQKNPTAFYLCASSIFGTENTEAFFGQGTRLTVV.